This TCR beta chain is drawn from a study of molecular identifiers for immune sequencing clone quantification. Germline CDR1 is MNHEY and CDR2 is SMNVEV (reference sequence). The CDR3 is 17 residues long. On this clonotype: At one boundary the junction diverges from the germline segment, which might be a read error.

One entry per CDR3 protein, called by TCRdb with MiXCR from the PCR reads. The table lists about 300,000 distinct CDR3 sequences, about a fifth of them singletons. Sequences were obtained from naive CD8+ T cells from blood, with Jurkat cell RNA spiked in. Subset: FACS-sorted CD8+CD4-CCR7+CD45RA+ naive T cells. This TCR came from a human donor in good health. Some libraries in this study had Jurkat cell RNA spiked in. V is TRBV27 and J is TRBJ2-1; D call uncertain. The DNA for the CDR3 is TGTGCCGGCAGCCCGCGCGTGGGGTTGGCGTCCTACAATGAGCAGTTCTTC. This encodes CAGSPRVGLASYNEQFF.